Following are 15 T cell receptor beta chains from one sample sequenced in a study of response to subunit inactivated influenza vaccine. TCRdb reprocessed the RT-PCR reads with MiXCR, giving one entry per CDR3 protein. The sample lists more than 700,000 distinct CDR3 sequences; roughly 20% were seen once. Sample: PBMCs from blood, taken roughly 5 days after vaccination. The receptors were gathered from a man in his fifties who received an inactivated influenza vaccine.

This clonotype was counted many times. This chain links TRBV12-3 or TRBV12-4 with TRBJ2-7; D possibly corresponds to TRBD2 (6 bases). The CDR3 covers 15 residues. Trimming cost V 1 base and J 7 bases, with 17 bases left between them. CDR3 loop: CASSLGQGEAREQYF. CDR3 nucleotide sequence: TGTGCCAGCAGTTTAGGGCAAGGGGAGGCGAGGGAGCAGTACTTC.

In this sample, this clonotype turned up a few times. The genes are TRBV12-3 or TRBV12-4 and TRBJ2-3; 7 nucleotides match TRBD1. The CDR3 is made up of 14 amino acids. J lost 7 bases, V lost 3 bases, and 7 bases had no gene match. The CDR3 region has the DNA TGTGCCAGCAGTTTGTCCCGGGACAGCAATACGCAGTATTTT. As protein: CASSLSRDSNTQYF.

Ten or more counts support this clonotype. In nucleotides, the CDR3 is TGTGCCACCAGTGATATGTCTCGCGGAGCCTACAATGAGCAGTTCTTC. As protein: CATSDMSRGAYNEQFF. The chain has TRBV24-1 and TRBJ2-1; D gene ambiguous. V shed 3 bases and J shed 2 bases, with 13 bases lying between them. There are 16 residues in the CDR3. Germline V lookup: CDR1 KGHDR, CDR2 SFDVKD.

This clonotype was picked up a small number of times. At one boundary the junction diverges from the germline segment, which might be a read error. The chain carries TRBV6-2 or TRBV6-3 and TRBJ1-5; no reliable D call. In germline, CDR1 is MNHEY, CDR2 SVGEGT. This CDR3 is built from 13 residues. The CDR3 spells CASSYSRSSLDYF. CDR3 DNA: TGTGCCAGCAGTTACTCGAGGTCGTCTTTAGACTATTTT.

The chain combines TRBV20-1 with TRBJ2-3; 10 positions agree with TRBD2. CDR3 size: 16 residues. V was pared by 6 bases and J by 2 bases, with 11 bases of the junction left unmatched. Germline V CDR1 and CDR2: DFQATT, SNEGSKA (reference sequence). CDR3 loop: CSAPKPSGRATDTQYF. In DNA form, the CDR3 reads TGCAGTGCCCCCAAACCAAGCGGGAGGGCCACAGATACGCAGTATTTT.

This clonotype was observed a handful of times. This chain connects TRBV6-5 to TRBJ2-6, with D perhaps TRBD1 or TRBD2 (6 bases each). The CDR3 is 16 residues long. The germline V and J ends were trimmed by 2 bases and 0 bases, with 8 bases remaining between them. From germline, CDR1 is MNHEY and CDR2 SVGAGI. Written as DNA, the CDR3 is TGTGCCAGCAGTTACGGAGGGGGCTCTGGGGCCAACGTCCTGACTTTC. Protein: CASSYGGGSGANVLTF.

This chain connects TRBV5-5 to TRBJ2-2; a possible D gene is TRBD1 (5 bases). CDR3 length: 15 residues. Trimming stripped 6 bases from V and 6 bases from J, with 18 bases between. CDR1 SGHKS and CDR2 YYEKEE come from the germline V gene (reference sequence). CDR3 loop: CASTRWGIQAGELFF. CDR3 in DNA: TGTGCCAGCACCCGGTGGGGTATACAGGCCGGGGAGCTGTTTTTT. Full variable domain (remainder filled in from reference TRBV5-5 and TRBJ2-2): DAGVTQSPTHLIKTRGQQVTLRCSPISGHKSVSWYQQVLGQGPQFIFQYYEKEERGRGNFPDRFSARQFPNYSSELNVNALLLGDSALYLCASTRWGIQAGELFFGEGSRLTVL.

The CDR3 loop reads CASSLELLYEQYF. CDR3 DNA: TGTGCCAGCAGTTTAGAACTCCTCTACGAGCAGTACTTC. The chain couples TRBV12-3 or TRBV12-4 to TRBJ2-7; D is uncertain. V was trimmed by 1 base and J by 3 bases, leaving 7 bases between them. There are 13 residues in the CDR3.

The chain uses TRBV20-1 and TRBJ2-7; D perhaps matches TRBD1 (5 bases). The CDR3 consists of 13 residues. V lost 3 bases, J lost 6 bases, and 15 bases lay in between. CDR1 and CDR2 from the germline V gene are DFQATT and SNEGSKA (reference sequence). In nucleotides, the CDR3 is TGCAGTGCTAGGGTATCTTTAGGGGTCGAGCAGTACTTC. The encoded protein is CSARVSLGVEQYF.

The chain is built from TRBV7-2 and TRBJ2-7; D is undetermined. The CDR3 is 13 amino acids. V was cut by 1 base and J by 6 bases, with 10 bases left in between. CDR1 SGHTA and CDR2 FQGNSA come from the germline V gene. The CDR3 DNA sequence: TGTGCCAGCAGCTTAGTCCGGACCCGCGAGCAGTACTTC. Protein sequence: CASSLVRTREQYF.

The chain is built from TRBV3-1 and TRBJ1-1; a weak D match, TRBD1 (5 bases). Per the germline V gene, CDR1 is LGHDT and CDR2 is YNNKEL (reference sequence). This CDR3 has 15 amino acids. Trimming left V 5 bases short and J 0 bases short, with 13 bases between. The CDR3 here is CASSSLGGVNTEAFF. The CDR3 DNA reads TGTGCCAGCAGCTCCCTCGGGGGAGTGAACACTGAAGCTTTCTTT.

This clonotype was recorded at least ten times. The V gene is TRBV29-1, the J gene TRBJ2-1; D possibly corresponds to TRBD1 (5 bases). The V gene's germline CDR1 is SQVTM and CDR2 ANQGSEA. Trimming removed 6 bases from V and 9 bases from J, with 12 bases in between. The CDR3 runs 11 residues. This chain's CDR3 is CSVKWQGEQFF. The DNA of the CDR3 is TGCAGCGTGAAGTGGCAGGGTGAGCAGTTCTTC.

At least ten counts were recorded for this clonotype. The chain recombines TRBV2 with TRBJ1-2; no clear D gene. The CDR3 spans 11 residues. Trimming took 10 bases from V and 4 from J, leaving 10 bases between them. Per the germline V gene, CDR1 is SNHLY and CDR2 is FYNNEI. The CDR3 DNA follows: TGTGCCATCAACGGTCTCTATGGCTACACCTTC. Translated: CAINGLYGYTF.

This clonotype has more than one count but fewer than ten. The V call is TRBV12-3 or TRBV12-4, the J call TRBJ1-5, with 10 bases aligning to TRBD1. Losses at the gene ends were 6 bases for V and 5 bases for J; bases not matched to a gene: 4. This CDR3 has 14 amino acids. CDR3 in amino acids: CASRKTGGHQPQHF. CDR3 DNA sequence: TGTGCCAGCAGAAAGACAGGGGGCCATCAGCCCCAGCATTTT.

The chain links TRBV6-5 to TRBJ1-1; D is unresolved. Trimming took 3 bases from V and 2 from J, leaving 10 bases between them. Germline CDR1 and CDR2: MNHEY and SVGAGI. The CDR3 covers 14 residues. This CDR3 is CASSYGRGNTEAFF. The CDR3 DNA reads as TGTGCCAGCAGTTATGGACGTGGCAACACTGAAGCTTTCTTT.